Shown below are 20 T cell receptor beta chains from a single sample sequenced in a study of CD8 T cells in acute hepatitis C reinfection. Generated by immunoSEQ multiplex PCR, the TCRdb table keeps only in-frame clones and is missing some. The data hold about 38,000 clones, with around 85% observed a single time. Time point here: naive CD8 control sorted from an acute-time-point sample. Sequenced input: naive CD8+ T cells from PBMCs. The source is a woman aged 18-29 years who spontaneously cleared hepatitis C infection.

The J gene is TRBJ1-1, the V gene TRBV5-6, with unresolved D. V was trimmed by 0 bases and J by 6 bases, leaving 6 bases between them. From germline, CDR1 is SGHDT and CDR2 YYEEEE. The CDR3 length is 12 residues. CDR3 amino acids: CASSLGRSEAFF. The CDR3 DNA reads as TGTGCCAGCAGCTTGGGACGCTCTGAAGCTTTCTTT.

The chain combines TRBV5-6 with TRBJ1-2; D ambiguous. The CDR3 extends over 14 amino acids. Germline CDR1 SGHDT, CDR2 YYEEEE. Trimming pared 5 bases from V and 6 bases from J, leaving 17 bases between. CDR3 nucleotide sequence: TGTGCCAGCAGTTATCCCCAGCGGGGAAATGGCTACACCTTC. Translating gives CASSYPQRGNGYTF.

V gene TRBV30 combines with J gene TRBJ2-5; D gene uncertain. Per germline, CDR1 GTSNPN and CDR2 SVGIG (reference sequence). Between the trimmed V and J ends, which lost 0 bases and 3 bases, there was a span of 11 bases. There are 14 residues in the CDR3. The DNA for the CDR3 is TGTGCCTGGAGTGTGGCCGGTTTTAAAGAGACCCAGTACTTC. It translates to CAWSVAGFKETQYF.

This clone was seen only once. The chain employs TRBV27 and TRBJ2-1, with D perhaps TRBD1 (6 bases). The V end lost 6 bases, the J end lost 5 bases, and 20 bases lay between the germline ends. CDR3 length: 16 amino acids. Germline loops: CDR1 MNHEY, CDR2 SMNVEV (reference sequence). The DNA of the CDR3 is TGTGCCAGCAGGCCGGACAGCGTACCCCTTCACAATGAGCAGTTCTTC. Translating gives CASRPDSVPLHNEQFF.

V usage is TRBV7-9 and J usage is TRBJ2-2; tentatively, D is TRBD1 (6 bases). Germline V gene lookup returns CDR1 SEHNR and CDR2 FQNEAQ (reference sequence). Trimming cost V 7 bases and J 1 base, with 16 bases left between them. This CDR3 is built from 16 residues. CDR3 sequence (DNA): TGTGCCAGCACCACAATTCGGACAGAGAACACCGGGGAGCTGTTTTTT. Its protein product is CASTTIRTENTGELFF.

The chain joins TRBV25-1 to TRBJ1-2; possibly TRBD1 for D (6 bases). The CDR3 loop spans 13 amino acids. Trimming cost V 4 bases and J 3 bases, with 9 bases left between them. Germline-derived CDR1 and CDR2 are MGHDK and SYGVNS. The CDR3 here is CASSGGQYYGYTF. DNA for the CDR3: TGTGCCAGCAGTGGTGGACAGTACTATGGCTACACCTTC.

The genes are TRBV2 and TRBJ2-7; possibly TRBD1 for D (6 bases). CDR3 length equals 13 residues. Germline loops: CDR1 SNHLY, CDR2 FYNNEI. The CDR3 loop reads CAKKGGISYEQYF. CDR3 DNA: TGTGCAAAAAAAGGGGGAATATCCTACGAGCAGTACTTC.

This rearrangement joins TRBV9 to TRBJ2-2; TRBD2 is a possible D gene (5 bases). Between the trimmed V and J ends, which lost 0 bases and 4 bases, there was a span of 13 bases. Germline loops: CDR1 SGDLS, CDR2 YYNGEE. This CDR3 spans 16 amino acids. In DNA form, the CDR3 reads TGTGCCAGCAGCGTAGATCGCACGGCGGGCACCGGGGAGCTGTTTTTT. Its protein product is CASSVDRTAGTGELFF.

CDR3 residues: CASSPTERSYEQYF. The DNA of the CDR3 is TGTGCCAGCAGTCCGACAGAGCGCTCCTACGAGCAGTACTTC. The chain employs TRBV2 and TRBJ2-7, with a tentative D call TRBD1 (5 bases). Germline V gene lookup returns CDR1 SNHLY and CDR2 FYNNEI. V shed 5 bases and J shed 0 bases, with 11 bases lying between them. This CDR3 region has 14 residues.

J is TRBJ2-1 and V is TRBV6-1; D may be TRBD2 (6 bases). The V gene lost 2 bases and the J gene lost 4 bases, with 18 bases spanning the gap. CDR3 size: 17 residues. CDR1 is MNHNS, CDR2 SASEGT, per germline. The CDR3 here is CASSEPPTGRGYNEQFF. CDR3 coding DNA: TGTGCCAGCAGTGAACCACCAACCGGGCGGGGTTACAATGAGCAGTTCTTC.

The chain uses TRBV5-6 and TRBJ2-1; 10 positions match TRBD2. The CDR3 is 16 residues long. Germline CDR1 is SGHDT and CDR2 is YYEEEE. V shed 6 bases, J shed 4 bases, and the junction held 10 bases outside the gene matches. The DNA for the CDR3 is TGTGCCAGCACCCTCCCCGGGACTAGCGATTACAATGAGCAGTTCTTC. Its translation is CASTLPGTSDYNEQFF.

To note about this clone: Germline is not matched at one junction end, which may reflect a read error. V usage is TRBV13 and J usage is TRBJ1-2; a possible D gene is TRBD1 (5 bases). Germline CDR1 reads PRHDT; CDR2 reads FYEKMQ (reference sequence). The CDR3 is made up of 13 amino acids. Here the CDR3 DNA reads TGTGCCAGCAACTTAGGGACCGGGGATGGCTACACCTTC. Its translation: CASNLGTGDGYTF.

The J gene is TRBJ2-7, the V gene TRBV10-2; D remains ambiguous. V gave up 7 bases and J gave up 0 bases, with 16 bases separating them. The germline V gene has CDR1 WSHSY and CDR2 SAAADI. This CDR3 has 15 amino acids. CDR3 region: CASKLIASSSYEQYF. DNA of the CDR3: TGCGCCAGCAAATTGATTGCGTCGAGCTCCTACGAGCAGTACTTC.

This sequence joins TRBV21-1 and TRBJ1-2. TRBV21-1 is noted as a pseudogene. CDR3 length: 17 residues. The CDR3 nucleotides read TGTGCCAGCAGCACGACGTATGTGGGACGGCCAAACTATGGCTACACCTTC. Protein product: CASSTTYVGRPNYGYTF.

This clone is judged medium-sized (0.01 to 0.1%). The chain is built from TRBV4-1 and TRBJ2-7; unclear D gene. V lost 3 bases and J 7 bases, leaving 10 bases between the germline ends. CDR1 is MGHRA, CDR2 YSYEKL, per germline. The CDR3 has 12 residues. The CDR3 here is CASSHPRREQYF. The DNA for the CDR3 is TGCGCCAGCAGCCACCCACGGCGGGAGCAGTACTTC.

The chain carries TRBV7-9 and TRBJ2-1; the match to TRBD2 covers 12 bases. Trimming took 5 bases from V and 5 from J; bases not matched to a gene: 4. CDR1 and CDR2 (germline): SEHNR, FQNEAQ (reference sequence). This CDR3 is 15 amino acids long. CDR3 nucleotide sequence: TGTGCCAGCAGCAAGACTAGCGGGGGTAACAATGAGCAGTTCTTC. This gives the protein CASSKTSGGNNEQFF.

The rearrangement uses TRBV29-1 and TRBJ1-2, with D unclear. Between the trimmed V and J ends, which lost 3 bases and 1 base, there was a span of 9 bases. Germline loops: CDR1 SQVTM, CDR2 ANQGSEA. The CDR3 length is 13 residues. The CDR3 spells CSVEPPNNYGYTF. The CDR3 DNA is TGCAGCGTTGAGCCCCCCAATAACTATGGCTACACCTTC.

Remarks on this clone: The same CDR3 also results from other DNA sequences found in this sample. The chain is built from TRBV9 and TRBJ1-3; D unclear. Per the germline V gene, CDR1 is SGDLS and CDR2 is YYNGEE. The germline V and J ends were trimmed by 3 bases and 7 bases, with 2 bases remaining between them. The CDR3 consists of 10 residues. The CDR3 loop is CASSGNTIYF. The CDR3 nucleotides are TGTGCCAGCAGCGGGAACACCATATATTTT.

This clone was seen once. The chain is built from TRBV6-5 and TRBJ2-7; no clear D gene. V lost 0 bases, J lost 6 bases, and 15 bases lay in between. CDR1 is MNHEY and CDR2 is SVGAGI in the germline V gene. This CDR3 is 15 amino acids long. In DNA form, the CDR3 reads TGTGCCAGCAGTTACTCGAATAGCTATGCTGGCGAGCAGTACTTC. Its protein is CASSYSNSYAGEQYF.

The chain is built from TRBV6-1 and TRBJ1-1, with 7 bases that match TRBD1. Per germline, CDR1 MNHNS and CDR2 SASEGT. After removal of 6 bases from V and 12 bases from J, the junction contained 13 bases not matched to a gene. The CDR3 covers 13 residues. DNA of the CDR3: TGTGCCAGCAGGCCCCCGACAGGGTTCATATCTTTCTTT. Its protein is CASRPPTGFISFF.